The next 19 T cell receptor beta chains were all read from a single sample in a study of blood T cell repertoires in COVID-19 (TCRdb year 2020). The library was built by means of the immunoSEQ multiplex PCR assay. Imported from immuneACCESS, the table was reduced by TCRdb to in-frame sequences with V and J called. These copies leave out some clones; in studies compared against another copy, an unresolved V gene accounts for under half, and the cause of the remainder is not known. The sample data list around 40,000 clones, and approximately 87% of these were observed just once. 24% of the sample comes from the top ten. Sequenced: peripheral blood. All receptors come from a man aged 50 to 60 with active or convalescent COVID-19.

As to this clone: The junction does not match germline at one end; this may be a read error. V gene TRBV9 combines with J gene TRBJ1-1, with D perhaps matching TRBD1 (6 bases). Germline V gives CDR1 SGDLS, CDR2 YYNGEE. CDR3 size: 15 residues. CDR3 sequence reads: CARSVGGGPRGEAFF. The CDR3 coding sequence is TGTGCCCGCAGCGTAGGGGGGGGGCCCCGGGGTGAAGCTTTCTTT.

This clone has a handful of counts. The V call is TRBV7-8, the J call TRBJ1-5; 8 bases fit TRBD1. V was pared by 5 bases and J by 3 bases, with 18 bases of the junction left unmatched. There are 19 residues in the CDR3. Germline V gene sequence: CDR1 SGHVS, CDR2 FQNEAQ. The CDR3 DNA follows: TGTGCCAGCAGCGCATACCGGGACAGGTTCAATATCATCAATCAGCCCCAGCATTTT. Its protein product is CASSAYRDRFNIINQPQHF.

The chain joins TRBV5-5 to TRBJ1-1; weak D call: TRBD1 (6 bases). This CDR3 region has 11 residues. Germline CDR1 reads SGHKS; CDR2 reads YYEKEE (reference sequence). V lost 6 bases, J lost 10 bases, and 13 bases lay in between. CDR3 in amino acids: CASTGQLVAFF. CDR3 DNA sequence: TGTGCCAGCACCGGACAGTTAGTAGCTTTCTTT. The entire variable domain, with the rest obtained from reference TRBV5-5 and TRBJ1-1, is as follows: DAGVTQSPTHLIKTRGQQVTLRCSPISGHKSVSWYQQVLGQGPQFIFQYYEKEERGRGNFPDRFSARQFPNYSSELNVNALLLGDSALYLCASTGQLVAFFGQGTRLTVV.

The chain has TRBV27 and TRBJ1-1; D is perhaps TRBD1 (6 bases). Per germline, CDR1 MNHEY and CDR2 SMNVEV (reference sequence). The V and J ends lost 5 bases and 6 bases respectively, with 16 bases between them. This CDR3 has 14 residues. CDR3 protein: CASSPIVRGSEAFF. The CDR3 DNA is TGTGCCAGCAGTCCGATAGTCAGGGGCTCTGAAGCTTTCTTT.

This clone was seen a single time. The chain couples TRBV2 to TRBJ1-1, with 11 bases that match TRBD1. CDR1 is SNHLY, CDR2 FYNNEI, per germline. The junction had 7 bases not matched to a gene; V was cut back by 5 bases and J by 8 bases. The CDR3 is made up of 14 amino acids. The DNA for the CDR3 is TGTGCCAGCAGTCCGGGACAGGGGGGAATAGAAGCTTTCTTT. Its translation: CASSPGQGGIEAFF.

The J gene is TRBJ1-5, the V gene TRBV2; D ambiguous. V was pared by 1 base and J by 0 bases, with 4 bases between. CDR1 and CDR2 (germline): SNHLY, FYNNEI. The CDR3 runs 14 residues. The CDR3 DNA sequence: TGTGCCAGCAGTGAAGTGTATAGCAATCAGCCCCAGCATTTT. Residues: CASSEVYSNQPQHF.

The gene calls are TRBV3-1 (or the pseudogene TRBV3-2) and TRBJ2-1; TRBD2 matches at 10 bases. CDR1 is LGHDT, CDR2 YNNKEL, per germline (reference sequence). The CDR3 spans 20 residues. V lost 0 bases, J lost 2 bases, and 13 bases stayed unmatched. The CDR3 region is CASSQDYQRGGILTYNEQFF. CDR3 coding DNA: TGTGCCAGCAGCCAAGATTACCAGCGGGGGGGGATTCTAACCTACAATGAGCAGTTCTTC.

This clone was counted only a few times. V and J are TRBV27 and TRBJ1-1, with D uncertain. From germline, CDR1 is MNHEY and CDR2 SMNVEV (reference sequence). The V end lost 6 bases, the J end lost 0 bases, and 14 bases lay between the germline ends. CDR3 length equals 15 residues. The CDR3 reads CASSYGLAMNTEAFF. The CDR3 nucleotides are TGTGCCAGCAGCTACGGACTGGCTATGAACACTGAAGCTTTCTTT.

The J gene is TRBJ2-3, the V gene TRBV5-1, with D perhaps TRBD1 (6 bases). The V gene's germline CDR1 is SGHRS and CDR2 YFSETQ. The CDR3 runs 14 residues. The V gene lost 4 bases and the J gene lost 2 bases, with 11 bases spanning the gap. The CDR3 loop reads CASSPGQPTDTQYF. Written as DNA, the CDR3 is TGCGCCAGCAGCCCCGGACAGCCCACAGATACGCAGTATTTT. Together with reference TRBV5-1 and TRBJ2-3, the CDR3 gives the full variable domain: KAGVTQTPRYLIKTRGQQVTLSCSPISGHRSVSWYQQTPGQGLQFLFEYFSETQRNKGNFPGRFSGRQFSNSRSEMNVSTLELGDSALYLCASSPGQPTDTQYFGPGTRLTVL.

The rearrangement uses TRBV9 and TRBJ1-1; TRBD1 aligns across 7 bases. The CDR3 runs to 14 residues. V trimming: 1 base; J trimming: 5 bases; junction bases outside the gene matches: 5. Germline assignment: CDR1 SGDLS and CDR2 YYNGEE. The CDR3 bases are TGTGCCAGCAGCGTAACAGGGGTGAGAACTGAAGCTTTCTTT. It encodes CASSVTGVRTEAFF.

The V gene is TRBV5-1, the J gene TRBJ1-6; TRBD1 agrees at 7 bases. CDR1 SGHRS and CDR2 YFSETQ come from the germline V gene. This CDR3 is 16 amino acids long. Trimming at V came to 0 bases and at J to 3 bases, leaving 3 bases not matched to a gene. This CDR3 reads CASSLGDSIYNSPLHF. CDR3 nucleotide sequence: TGCGCCAGCAGCTTGGGGGACAGTATCTATAATTCACCCCTCCACTTT.

This sequence joins TRBV4-1 and TRBJ2-3, with D tentatively TRBD2 (5 bases). Trimming shortened V by 0 bases and J by 5 bases, and 12 bases separated the two germline ends. This CDR3 spans 15 amino acids. The V gene's germline CDR1 is MGHRA and CDR2 YSYEKL. CDR3 sequence reads: CASSQEPGVGDTQYF. The CDR3 coding sequence is TGCGCCAGCAGCCAAGAGCCCGGGGTTGGAGATACGCAGTATTTT.

The V and J genes are TRBV7-3 and TRBJ2-1; TRBD1 is a possible D gene (5 bases). V lost 6 bases, J lost 4 bases, and 19 bases lay in between. Germline CDR1 SGHTA, CDR2 FQGTGA. This CDR3 is 16 amino acids long. The CDR3 loop reads CASSRTTSALYNEQFF. Here the CDR3 DNA reads TGTGCCAGCAGTCGGACAACTTCAGCTCTATACAATGAGCAGTTCTTC.

The chain is built from TRBV27 and TRBJ1-1; D uncertain. Germline-derived CDR1 and CDR2 are MNHEY and SMNVEV (reference sequence). Trimming cost V 3 bases and J 3 bases, with 11 bases left between them. The CDR3 sequence is 14 residues long. The CDR3 DNA sequence: TGTGCCAGCAGTTTCGTTGGAGGACACACTGAAGCTTTCTTT. It specifies CASSFVGGHTEAFF.

The chain combines TRBV30 with TRBJ2-1; TRBD2 matches 9 bases. The V gene end was trimmed by 4 bases and the J gene end by 5 bases; junction bases not matched to a gene: 12. Germline values: CDR1 GTSNPN, CDR2 SVGIG (reference sequence). The CDR3 consists of 16 residues. The DNA for the CDR3 is TGTGCCTGGACGGCGGAGGGAGCGGGAGGAAACAATGAGCAGTTCTTC. This gives the protein CAWTAEGAGGNNEQFF.

This chain connects TRBV9 to TRBJ2-5, with unresolved D. The CDR3 extends over 14 amino acids. The germline CDR1 and CDR2 sequences are SGDLS and YYNGEE. V was cut by 4 bases and J by 2 bases, with 12 bases left in between. The CDR3 spells CASSTRGAQETQYF. Here the CDR3 DNA reads TGTGCCAGCAGCACTCGCGGAGCGCAAGAGACCCAGTACTTC.

This clone was seen more than once but under ten times. The rearrangement joins TRBV2 to TRBJ1-5; TRBD1 aligns across 9 bases. This CDR3 is built from 14 residues. The junction had 1 base not matched to a gene; V was cut back by 1 base and J by 6 bases. Germline CDR1 SNHLY, CDR2 FYNNEI. The CDR3 region has the DNA TGTGCCAGCAGTGAAGGACAGGGGGGTCAGCCCCAGCATTTT. Protein sequence: CASSEGQGGQPQHF.

The rearrangement links TRBV4-1 to TRBJ1-2; 10 bases map to TRBD1. The CDR3 runs 17 residues. J was trimmed by 5 bases and V by 0 bases; bases with no gene match: 9. Germline values: CDR1 MGHRA, CDR2 YSYEKL. CDR3 in amino acids: CASSQEGRQGAGYGYTF. The CDR3, as DNA: TGCGCCAGCAGCCAAGAGGGGAGACAGGGGGCGGGGTATGGCTACACCTTC.

The chain couples TRBV9 to TRBJ1-1; 8 bases map to TRBD1. There are 15 residues in the CDR3. Germline CDR1 is SGDLS and CDR2 is YYNGEE. V trimming: 0 bases; J trimming: 3 bases; junction bases outside the gene matches: 4. The CDR3 loop is CASSVAQQGDTEAFF. CDR3 nucleotides: TGTGCCAGCAGCGTAGCACAACAGGGGGACACTGAAGCTTTCTTT.